Detailed here is one T cell receptor beta chain. The sample is drawn from a study of long-term antiretroviral therapy in people with HIV. The CDR3 consists of 16 residues. Germline values: CDR1 MNHNY, CDR2 SVGAGI (reference sequence). The V gene end was trimmed by 0 bases and the J gene end by 7 bases; junction bases not matched to a gene: 9. The assay used was immunoSEQ (version v3.0), run at survey level. Profiled with immunoSEQ multiplex PCR; TCRdb holds only in-frame clones, not every one. The sample lists 15,000 to 20,000 clones, 79% occurring once. This sequence joins TRBV6-6 and TRBJ1-2, with 9 bases fitting TRBD1. Sequenced material: unsorted PBMCs, taken at the start of antiretroviral therapy, before treatment. The clonotype was recovered from a man aged 18-30 years with HIV. CDR3 nucleotides: TGTGCCAGCAGTTACTCGGCGGGACAGGGAGCTTCTGGCTACACCTTC. Its translation is CASSYSAGQGASGYTF.